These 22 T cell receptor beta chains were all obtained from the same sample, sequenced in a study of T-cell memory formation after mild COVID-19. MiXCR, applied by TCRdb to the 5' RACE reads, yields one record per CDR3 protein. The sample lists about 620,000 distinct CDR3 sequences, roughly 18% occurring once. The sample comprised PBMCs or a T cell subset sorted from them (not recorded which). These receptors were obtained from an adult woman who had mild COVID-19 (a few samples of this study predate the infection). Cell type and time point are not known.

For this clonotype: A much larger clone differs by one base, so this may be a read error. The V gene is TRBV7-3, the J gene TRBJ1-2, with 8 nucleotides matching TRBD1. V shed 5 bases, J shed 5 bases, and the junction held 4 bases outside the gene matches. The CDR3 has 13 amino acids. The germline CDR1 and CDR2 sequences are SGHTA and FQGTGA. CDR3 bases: TGTGCCAGCAGCATACAGGGGGGATATGGCTACACCTTC. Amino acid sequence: CASSIQGGYGYTF.

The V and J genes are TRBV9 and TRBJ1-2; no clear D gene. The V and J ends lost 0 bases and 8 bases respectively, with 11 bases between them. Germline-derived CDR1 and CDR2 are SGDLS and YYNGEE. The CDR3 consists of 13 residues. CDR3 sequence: CASSVGRVRGYTF. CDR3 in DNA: TGTGCCAGCAGCGTAGGGAGGGTGAGAGGCTACACCTTC.

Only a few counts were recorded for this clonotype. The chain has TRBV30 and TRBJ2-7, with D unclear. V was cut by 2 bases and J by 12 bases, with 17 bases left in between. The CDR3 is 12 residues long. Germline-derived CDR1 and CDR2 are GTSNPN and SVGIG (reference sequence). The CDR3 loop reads CAWSLRLSIPYF. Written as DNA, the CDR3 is TGTGCCTGGAGTCTGCGCTTATCGATTCCGTACTTC.

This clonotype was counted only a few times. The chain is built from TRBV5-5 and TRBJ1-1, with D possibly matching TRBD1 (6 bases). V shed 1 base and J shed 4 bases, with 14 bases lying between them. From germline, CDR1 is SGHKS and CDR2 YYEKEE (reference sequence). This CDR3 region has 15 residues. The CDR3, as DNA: TGTGCCAGCAGCTTGCAGGGGCAGACCACCACTGAAGCTTTCTTT. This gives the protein CASSLQGQTTTEAFF.

The CDR3 here is CASRYGTGNYGYTF. In DNA, the CDR3 is TGTGCCAGCAGGTATGGGACGGGGAACTATGGCTACACCTTC. This sequence joins TRBV3-1 and TRBJ1-2, with D possibly TRBD1 on 5 matching bases. This CDR3 is 14 amino acids long. V lost 6 bases to trimming and J lost 2 bases, with 13 bases between them. CDR1 is LGHDT, CDR2 YNNKEL, per germline (reference sequence).

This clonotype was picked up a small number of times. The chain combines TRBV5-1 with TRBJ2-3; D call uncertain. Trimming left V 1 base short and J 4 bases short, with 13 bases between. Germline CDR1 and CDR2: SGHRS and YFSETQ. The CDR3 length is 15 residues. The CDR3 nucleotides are TGCGCCAGCAGCTTGCTTCAGCATAATGCAGATACGCAGTATTTT. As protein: CASSLLQHNADTQYF.

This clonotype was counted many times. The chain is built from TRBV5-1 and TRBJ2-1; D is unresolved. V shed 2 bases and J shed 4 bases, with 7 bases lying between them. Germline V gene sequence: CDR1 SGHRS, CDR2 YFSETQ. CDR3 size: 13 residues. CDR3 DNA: TGCGCCAGCAGCTTAAAGGGATACAATGAGCAGTTCTTC. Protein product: CASSLKGYNEQFF.

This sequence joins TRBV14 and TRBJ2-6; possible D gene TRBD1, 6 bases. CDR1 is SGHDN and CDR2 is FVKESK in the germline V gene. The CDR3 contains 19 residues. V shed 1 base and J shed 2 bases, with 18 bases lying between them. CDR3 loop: CASSQVGTLKDPGANVLTF. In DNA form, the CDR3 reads TGTGCCAGCAGCCAAGTAGGGACACTTAAAGACCCTGGGGCCAACGTCCTGACTTTC.

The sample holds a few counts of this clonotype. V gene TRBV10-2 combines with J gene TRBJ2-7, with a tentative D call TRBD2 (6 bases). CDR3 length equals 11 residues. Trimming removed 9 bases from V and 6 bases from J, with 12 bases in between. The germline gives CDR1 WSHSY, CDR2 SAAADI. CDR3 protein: CASRVGSEQYF. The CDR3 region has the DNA TGCGCCAGTAGAGTCGGGAGCGAGCAGTACTTC.

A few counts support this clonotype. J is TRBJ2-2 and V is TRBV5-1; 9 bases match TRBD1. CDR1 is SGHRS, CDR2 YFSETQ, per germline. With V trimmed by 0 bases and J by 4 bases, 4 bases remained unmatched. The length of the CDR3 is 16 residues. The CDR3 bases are TGCGCCAGCAGCTTGGACCGGACAGGGGTCACCGGGGAGCTGTTTTTT. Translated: CASSLDRTGVTGELFF.

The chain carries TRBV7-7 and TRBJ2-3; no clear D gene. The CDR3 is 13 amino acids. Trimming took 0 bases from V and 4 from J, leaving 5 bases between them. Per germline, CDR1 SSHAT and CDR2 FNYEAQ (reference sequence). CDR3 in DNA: TGTGCCAGCAGCTTAGCTCCCCCAGATACGCAGTATTTT. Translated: CASSLAPPDTQYF.

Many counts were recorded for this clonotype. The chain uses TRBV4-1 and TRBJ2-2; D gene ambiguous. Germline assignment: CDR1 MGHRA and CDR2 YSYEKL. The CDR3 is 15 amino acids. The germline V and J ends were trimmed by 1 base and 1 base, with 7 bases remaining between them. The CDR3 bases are TGCGCCAGCAGCCAAGGCCCCGGGAACACCGGGGAGCTGTTTTTT. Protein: CASSQGPGNTGELFF.

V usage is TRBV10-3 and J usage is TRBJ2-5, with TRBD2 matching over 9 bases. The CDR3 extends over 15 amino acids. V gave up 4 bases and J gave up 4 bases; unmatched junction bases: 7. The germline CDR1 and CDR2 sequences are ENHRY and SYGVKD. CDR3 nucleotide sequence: TGTGCCATCAGTGCCGGCGGGAGGGCCCCAGAGACCCAGTACTTC. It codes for CAISAGGRAPETQYF.

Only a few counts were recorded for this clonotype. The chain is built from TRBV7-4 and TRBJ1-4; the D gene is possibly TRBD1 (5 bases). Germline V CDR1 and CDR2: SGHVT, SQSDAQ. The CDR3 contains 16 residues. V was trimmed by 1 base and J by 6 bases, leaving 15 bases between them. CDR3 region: CASSLGLDSQHEKLFF. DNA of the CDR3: TGTGCCAGCAGCTTAGGGTTAGACAGTCAACATGAAAAACTGTTTTTT.

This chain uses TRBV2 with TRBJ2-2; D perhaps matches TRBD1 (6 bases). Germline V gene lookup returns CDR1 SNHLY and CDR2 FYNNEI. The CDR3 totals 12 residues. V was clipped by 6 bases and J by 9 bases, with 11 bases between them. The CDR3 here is CASSSQGRELFF. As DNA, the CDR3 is TGTGCCAGCAGCTCCCAGGGGCGGGAGCTGTTTTTT.

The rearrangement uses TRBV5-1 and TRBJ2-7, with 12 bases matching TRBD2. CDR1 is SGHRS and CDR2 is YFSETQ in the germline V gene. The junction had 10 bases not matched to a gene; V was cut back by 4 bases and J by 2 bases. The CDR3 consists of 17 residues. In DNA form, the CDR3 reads TGCGCCAGCAGCGTGGGGACTAGCGGGTTTCCGCCCTACGAGCAGTACTTC. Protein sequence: CASSVGTSGFPPYEQYF.

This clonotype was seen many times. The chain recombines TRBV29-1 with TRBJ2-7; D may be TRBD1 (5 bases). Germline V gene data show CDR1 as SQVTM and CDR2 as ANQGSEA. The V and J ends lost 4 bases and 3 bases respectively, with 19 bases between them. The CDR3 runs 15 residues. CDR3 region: CSVVQGQGRYYEQYF. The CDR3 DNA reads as TGCAGCGTTGTCCAAGGGCAGGGAAGGTACTACGAGCAGTACTTC.

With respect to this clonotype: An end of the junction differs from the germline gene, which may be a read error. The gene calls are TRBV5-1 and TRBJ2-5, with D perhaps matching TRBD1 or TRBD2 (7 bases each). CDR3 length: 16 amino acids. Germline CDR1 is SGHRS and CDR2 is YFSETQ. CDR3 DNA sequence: TGCGCCAGAAGCTTGGAGGGGAGGGGGCGAGGAGAGACCCAGTACTTC. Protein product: CARSLEGRGRGETQYF. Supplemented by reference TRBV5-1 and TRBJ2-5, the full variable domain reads KAGVTQTPRYLIKTRGQQVTLSCSPISGHRSVSWYQQTPGQGLQFLFEYFSETQRNKGNFPGRFSGRQFSNSRSEMNVSTLELGDSALYLCARSLEGRGRGETQYFGPGTRLLVL.

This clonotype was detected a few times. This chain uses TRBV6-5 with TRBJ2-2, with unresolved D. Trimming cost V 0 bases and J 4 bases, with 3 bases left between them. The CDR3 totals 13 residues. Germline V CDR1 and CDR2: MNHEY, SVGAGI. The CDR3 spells CASSYSSTGELFF. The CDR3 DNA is TGTGCCAGCAGTTACTCGAGCACCGGGGAGCTGTTTTTT.

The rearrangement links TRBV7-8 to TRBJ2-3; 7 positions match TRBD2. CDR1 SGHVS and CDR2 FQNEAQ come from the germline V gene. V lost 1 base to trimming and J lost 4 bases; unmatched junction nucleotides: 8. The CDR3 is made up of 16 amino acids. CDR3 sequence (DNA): TGTGCCAGCAGCTTAGGGTGGGGGGGAGTGGCAGATACGCAGTATTTT. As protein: CASSLGWGGVADTQYF.

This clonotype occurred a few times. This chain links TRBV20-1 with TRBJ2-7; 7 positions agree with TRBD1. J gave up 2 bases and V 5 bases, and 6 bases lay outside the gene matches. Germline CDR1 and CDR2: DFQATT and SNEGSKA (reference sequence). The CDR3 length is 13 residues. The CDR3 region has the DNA TGCAGTGCTCAGACAGGGATCGCCTACGAGCAGTACTTC. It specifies CSAQTGIAYEQYF.

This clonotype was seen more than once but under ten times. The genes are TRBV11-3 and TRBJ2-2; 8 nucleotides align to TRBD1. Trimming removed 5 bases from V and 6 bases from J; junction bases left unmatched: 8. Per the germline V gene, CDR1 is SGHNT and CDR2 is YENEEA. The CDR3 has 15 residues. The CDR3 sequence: CASSPRTGRAGELFF. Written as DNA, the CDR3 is TGTGCCAGCAGCCCCCGGACAGGGCGGGCCGGGGAGCTGTTTTTT.